Below, 12 T cell receptor beta chains from the same sample are listed, as sequenced in a study of technical replicates of blood from a few donors. The table came from immunoSEQ multiplex PCR; TCRdb's copy has only in-frame clones and leaves some out. The sample has 55,000 to 80,000 clones; around 93% are singletons. Sequencing was carried out using T cells isolated from PBMCs. The receptors were sampled from a human donor in good health.

This clone turned up a few times. The V and J genes are TRBV6-5 and TRBJ1-1, with D tentatively TRBD1 (5 bases). The germline CDR1 and CDR2 sequences are MNHEY and SVGAGI. The CDR3 is 12 residues long. The V and J ends lost 6 bases and 4 bases respectively, with 9 bases between them. The CDR3 bases are TGTGCCAGCAGCCACGGGGGCACTGAAGCTTTCTTT. This encodes CASSHGGTEAFF.

The V gene is TRBV7-8, the J gene TRBJ2-5; D gene uncertain. Germline CDR1 and CDR2: SGHVS and FQNEAQ. V gave up 4 bases and J gave up 5 bases, with 20 bases separating them. This CDR3 region has 16 residues. This CDR3 reads CASSSLNPLSEETQYF. The CDR3 bases are TGTGCCAGCAGCTCACTTAATCCCCTCAGCGAGGAGACCCAGTACTTC.

The chain employs TRBV5-6 and TRBJ2-7, with D possibly being TRBD2 (6 bases). This CDR3 comprises 14 residues. V was trimmed by 2 bases and J by 2 bases, leaving 11 bases between them. Germline lookup yields CDR1 SGHDT and CDR2 YYEEEE. CDR3 in DNA: TGTGCCAGCAGCTTTGGGACGGGAGCCTACGAGCAGTACTTC. It yields the protein CASSFGTGAYEQYF.

This clone was detected only once. V usage is TRBV2 and J usage is TRBJ2-2; the D is unclear. Germline V gene data show CDR1 as SNHLY and CDR2 as FYNNEI. The CDR3 covers 12 residues. V lost 8 bases, J lost 7 bases, and 11 bases lay in between. In nucleotides, the CDR3 is TGTGCCAGCTGTAACACAGACGGGGAGCTGTTTTTT. Translating it yields CASCNTDGELFF.

The rearrangement joins TRBV28 to TRBJ1-2; D not resolved. The CDR3 loop spans 13 amino acids. Germline CDR1 reads MDHEN; CDR2 reads SYDVKM. Between the trimmed V and J ends, which lost 3 bases and 4 bases, there was a span of 9 bases. The CDR3 here is CASSFRVAYGYTF. CDR3 coding DNA: TGTGCCAGCAGTTTCCGGGTAGCCTATGGCTACACCTTC.

The V gene is TRBV10-1, the J gene TRBJ2-6; 7 nucleotides line up with TRBD1. Per germline, CDR1 WNHNN and CDR2 SYGVQD (reference sequence). The CDR3 is 17 amino acids. V was clipped by 6 bases and J by 2 bases; unmatched bases: 10. CDR3 sequence reads: CASSGLSTGAGANVLTF. CDR3 nucleotides: TGCGCCAGCAGCGGGTTGAGCACAGGGGCTGGGGCCAACGTCCTGACTTTC.

The V and J genes are TRBV9 and TRBJ1-6; D is possibly TRBD1 (5 bases). Germline V lookup: CDR1 SGDLS, CDR2 YYNGEE. V lost 4 bases, J lost 0 bases, and 11 bases lay in between. This CDR3 has 16 amino acids. Here the CDR3 DNA reads TGTGCCAGCAGCCCCCGGGGGAGCTCCTATAATTCACCCCTCCACTTT. Protein: CASSPRGSSYNSPLHF.

The chain carries TRBV12-5 and TRBJ2-2; TRBD2 might be the D (5 bases). V lost 0 bases, J lost 6 bases, and 14 bases lay in between. Germline assignment: CDR1 LGHNT and CDR2 FRNRAP. The CDR3 is 16 amino acids. CDR3 nucleotide sequence: TGTGCTAGTGGTTTGGTAATGGGTATCGGGGCCGGGGAGCTGTTTTTT. This translates into CASGLVMGIGAGELFF.

The chain links TRBV11-3 to TRBJ2-2; D not certain. The germline V and J ends were trimmed by 1 base and 1 base, with 4 bases remaining between them. The germline V gene has CDR1 SGHNT and CDR2 YENEEA. This CDR3 contains 14 residues. This CDR3 reads CASSLAVNTGELFF. The CDR3 DNA follows: TGTGCCAGCAGCTTAGCGGTGAACACCGGGGAGCTGTTTTTT.

This chain connects TRBV5-4 to TRBJ2-3; 7 positions match TRBD2. This CDR3 is 15 amino acids long. Trimming cost V 1 base and J 4 bases; bases outside gene matches: 6. Germline assignment: CDR1 SGHNT and CDR2 YYREEE (reference sequence). CDR3 region: CASSLRAGESDTQYF. The CDR3 nucleotides read TGTGCCAGCAGCTTGCGGGCGGGGGAATCAGATACGCAGTATTTT.

This clone was seen a few times. J is TRBJ1-1 and V is TRBV19; tentatively, D is TRBD1 (6 bases). Germline CDR1 and CDR2: LNHDA and SQIVND (reference sequence). The CDR3 length is 14 residues. Deletions cut 6 bases from V and 4 bases from J, with 15 bases between. CDR3 in DNA: TGTGCCAGTAGCCGATTGGGGGCGGGCACTGAAGCTTTCTTT. It codes for CASSRLGAGTEAFF. The whole variable domain, filled in from reference TRBV19 and TRBJ1-1, reads DGGITQSPKYLFRKEGQNVTLSCEQNLNHDAMYWYRQDPGQGLRLIYYSQIVNDFQKGDIAEGYSVSREKKESFPLTVTSAQKNPTAFYLCASSRLGAGTEAFFGQGTRLTVV.

This sequence joins TRBV6-4 and TRBJ1-5; unclear D gene. The length of the CDR3 is 13 residues. The germline gives CDR1 MRHNA, CDR2 SNTAGT. With 6 bases removed from V and 2 bases from J, the gap between germline ends came to 8 bases. The CDR3 DNA reads TGTGCCAGCAGCCCAACAGGCAATCAGCCCCAGCATTTT. This codes for CASSPTGNQPQHF.